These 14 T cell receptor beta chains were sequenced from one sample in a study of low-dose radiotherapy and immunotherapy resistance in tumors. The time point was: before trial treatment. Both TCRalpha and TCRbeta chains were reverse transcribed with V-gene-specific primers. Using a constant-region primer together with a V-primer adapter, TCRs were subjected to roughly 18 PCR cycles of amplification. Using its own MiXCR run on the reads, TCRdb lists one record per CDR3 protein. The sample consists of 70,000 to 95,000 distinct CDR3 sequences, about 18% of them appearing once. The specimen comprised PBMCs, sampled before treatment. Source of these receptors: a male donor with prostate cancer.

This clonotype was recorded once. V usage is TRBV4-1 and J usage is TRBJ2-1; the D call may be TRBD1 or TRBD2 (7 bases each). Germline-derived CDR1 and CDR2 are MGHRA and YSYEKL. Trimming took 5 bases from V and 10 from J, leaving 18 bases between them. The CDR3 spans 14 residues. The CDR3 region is CASSGQGGTYEQFF. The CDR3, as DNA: TGCGCCAGCAGCGGCCAGGGGGGGACCTACGAGCAGTTCTTC.

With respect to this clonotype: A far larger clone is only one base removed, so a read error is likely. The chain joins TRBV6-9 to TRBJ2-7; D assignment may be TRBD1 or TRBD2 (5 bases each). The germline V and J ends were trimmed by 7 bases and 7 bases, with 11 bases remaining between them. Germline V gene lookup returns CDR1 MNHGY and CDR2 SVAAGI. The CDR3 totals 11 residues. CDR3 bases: TGTGCCAGCAACCGGGACGGGGAGCAGTACTTC. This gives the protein CASNRDGEQYF.

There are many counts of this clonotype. This chain's CDR3 is CATLSDRGNEQFF. The CDR3 DNA follows: TGTGCCACCTTAAGCGACAGGGGGAATGAGCAGTTCTTC. The chain carries TRBV19 and TRBJ2-1, with 9 bases aligning to TRBD1. Germline V gene lookup returns CDR1 LNHDA and CDR2 SQIVND (reference sequence). V was clipped by 10 bases and J by 7 bases; unmatched bases: 8. This CDR3 has 13 amino acids. The full variable domain, completed using reference TRBV19 and TRBJ2-1, is DGGITQSPKYLFRKEGQNVTLSCEQNLNHDAMYWYRQDPGQGLRLIYYSQIVNDFQKGDIAEGYSVSREKKESFPLTVTSAQKNPTAFYLCATLSDRGNEQFFGPGTRLTVL.

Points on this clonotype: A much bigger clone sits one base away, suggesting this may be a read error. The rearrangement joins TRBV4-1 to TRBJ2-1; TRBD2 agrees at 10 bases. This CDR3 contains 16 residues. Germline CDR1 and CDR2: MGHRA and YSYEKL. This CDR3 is CASGASGGSSYSEQFF. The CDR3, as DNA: TGCGCCAGCGGAGCTAGCGGGGGCAGCTCCTACAGTGAGCAGTTCTTC.

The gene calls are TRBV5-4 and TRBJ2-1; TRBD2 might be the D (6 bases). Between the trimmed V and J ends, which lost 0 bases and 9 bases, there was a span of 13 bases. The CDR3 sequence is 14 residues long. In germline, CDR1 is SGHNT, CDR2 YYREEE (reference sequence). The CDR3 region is CASSLGGDGGEQFF. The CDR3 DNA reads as TGTGCCAGCAGCTTGGGCGGGGACGGGGGTGAGCAGTTCTTC.

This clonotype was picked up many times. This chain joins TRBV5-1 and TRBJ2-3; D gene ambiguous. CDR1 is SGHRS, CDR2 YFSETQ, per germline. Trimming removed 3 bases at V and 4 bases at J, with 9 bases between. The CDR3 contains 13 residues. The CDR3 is CASSSLPADTQYF. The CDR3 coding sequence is TGCGCCAGCAGCTCCTTGCCCGCAGATACGCAGTATTTT. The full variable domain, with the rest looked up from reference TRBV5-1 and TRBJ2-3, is KAGVTQTPRYLIKTRGQQVTLSCSPISGHRSVSWYQQTPGQGLQFLFEYFSETQRNKGNFPGRFSGRQFSNSRSEMNVSTLELGDSALYLCASSSLPADTQYFGPGTRLTVL.

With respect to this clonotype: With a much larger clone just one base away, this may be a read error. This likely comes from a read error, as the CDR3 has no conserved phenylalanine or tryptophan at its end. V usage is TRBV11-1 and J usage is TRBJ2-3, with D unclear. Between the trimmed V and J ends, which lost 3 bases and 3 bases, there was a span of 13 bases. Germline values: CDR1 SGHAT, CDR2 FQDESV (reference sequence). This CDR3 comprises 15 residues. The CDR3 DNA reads TGTGCCAGCAGCTTTGGGCAGCCAAAAACAGATACGCAGTATTGT. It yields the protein CASSFGQPKTDTQYC.

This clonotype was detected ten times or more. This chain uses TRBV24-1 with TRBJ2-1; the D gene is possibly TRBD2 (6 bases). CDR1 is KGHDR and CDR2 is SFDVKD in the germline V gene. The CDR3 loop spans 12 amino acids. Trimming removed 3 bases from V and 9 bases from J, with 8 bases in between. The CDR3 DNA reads TGTGCCACCAGTGATCCCGGGGGTGAGCAGTTCTTC. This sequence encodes CATSDPGGEQFF.

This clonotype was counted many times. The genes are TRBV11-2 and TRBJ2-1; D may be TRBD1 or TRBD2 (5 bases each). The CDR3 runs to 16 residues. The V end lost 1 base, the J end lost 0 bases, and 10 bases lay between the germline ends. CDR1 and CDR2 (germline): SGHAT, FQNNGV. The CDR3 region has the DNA TGTGCCAGCAGCTTAGTGGGACGGAGCTCCTACAATGAGCAGTTCTTC. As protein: CASSLVGRSSYNEQFF.

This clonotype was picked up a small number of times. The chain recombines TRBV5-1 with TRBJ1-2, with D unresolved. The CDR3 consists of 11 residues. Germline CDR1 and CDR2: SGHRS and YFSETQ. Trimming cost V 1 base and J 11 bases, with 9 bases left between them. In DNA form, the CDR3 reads TGCGCCAGCAGCTTGAGTGGTGATTACACCTTC. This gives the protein CASSLSGDYTF.

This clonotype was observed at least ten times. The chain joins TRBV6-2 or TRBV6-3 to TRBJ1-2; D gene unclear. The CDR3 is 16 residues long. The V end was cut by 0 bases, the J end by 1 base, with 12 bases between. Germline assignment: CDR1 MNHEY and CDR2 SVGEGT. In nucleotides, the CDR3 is TGTGCCAGCAGTTACTCCGGGGTTCTAGATAACTATGGCTACACCTTC. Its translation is CASSYSGVLDNYGYTF.

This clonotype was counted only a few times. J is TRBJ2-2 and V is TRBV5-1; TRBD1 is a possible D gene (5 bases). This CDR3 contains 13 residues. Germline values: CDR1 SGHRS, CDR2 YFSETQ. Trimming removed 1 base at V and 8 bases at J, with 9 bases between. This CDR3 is CASSLLGRGELFF. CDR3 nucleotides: TGCGCCAGCAGCTTGCTGGGGCGGGGGGAGCTGTTTTTT.

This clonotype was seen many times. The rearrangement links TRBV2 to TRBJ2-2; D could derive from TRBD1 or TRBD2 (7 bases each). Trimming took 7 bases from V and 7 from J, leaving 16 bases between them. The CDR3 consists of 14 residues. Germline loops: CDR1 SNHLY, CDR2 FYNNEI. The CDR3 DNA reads TGTGCCAGCAAGTGGGAGGGGGCGCGCGGGGAGCTGTTTTTT. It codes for CASKWEGARGELFF.

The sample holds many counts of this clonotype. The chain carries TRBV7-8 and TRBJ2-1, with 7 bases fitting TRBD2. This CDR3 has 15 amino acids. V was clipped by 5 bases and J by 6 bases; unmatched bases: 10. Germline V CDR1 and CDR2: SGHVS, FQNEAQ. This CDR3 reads CASSPIGLGGNEQFF. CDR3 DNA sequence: TGTGCCAGCAGCCCCATAGGACTAGGAGGCAATGAGCAGTTCTTC.